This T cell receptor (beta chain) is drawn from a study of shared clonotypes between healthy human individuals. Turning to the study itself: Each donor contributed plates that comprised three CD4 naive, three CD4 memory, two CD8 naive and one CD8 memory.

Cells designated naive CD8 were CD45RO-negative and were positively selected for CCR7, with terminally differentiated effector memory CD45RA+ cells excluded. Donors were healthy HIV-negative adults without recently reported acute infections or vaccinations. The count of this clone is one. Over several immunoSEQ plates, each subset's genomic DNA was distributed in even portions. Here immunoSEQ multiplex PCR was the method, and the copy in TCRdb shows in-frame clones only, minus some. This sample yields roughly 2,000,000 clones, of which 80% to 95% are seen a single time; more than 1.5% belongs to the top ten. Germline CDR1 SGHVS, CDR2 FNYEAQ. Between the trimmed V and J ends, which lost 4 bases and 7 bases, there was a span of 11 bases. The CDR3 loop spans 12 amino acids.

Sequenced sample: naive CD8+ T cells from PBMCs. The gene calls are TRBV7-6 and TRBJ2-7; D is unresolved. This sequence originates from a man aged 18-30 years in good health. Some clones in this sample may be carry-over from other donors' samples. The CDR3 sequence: CASSSDLGEQYF. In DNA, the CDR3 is TGTGCCAGCAGCTCCGACCTGGGGGAGCAGTACTTC.